This T cell receptor beta chain was identified in a study of blood T cell repertoires in COVID-19. Study context: From the United States, Italy and Spain came samples of acute and convalescent COVID-19.

Looked up from germline, CDR1 is SGHDT and CDR2 is YYEEEE. V dropped 4 bases and J dropped 1; count of bases not matched to a gene: 12. The CDR3 totals 17 residues. Ages ranged from about 18 to 90 years, with residence in about 24 US areas. Assignment of participants to cohorts was predicated upon participant-reported clinical history. TCRdb's copy holds only in-frame clones and misses some; the assay was immunoSEQ multiplex PCR. The repertoire holds 360,000 or so clones, less than 90% seen once, with 2.5% to 3% in the top ten. The rearrangement joins TRBV5-6 to TRBJ2-5; TRBD2 matches at 8 bases. The clonotype originates from a woman between 25 and 40 years old who had recovered from COVID-19. Sequenced sample: PBMCs or T cells enriched from blood (not recorded which). CDR3 in amino acids: CASSSPSSGGFQETQYF. CDR3 in DNA: TGTGCCAGCAGCAGCCCTTCCAGCGGGGGCTTCCAAGAGACCCAGTACTTC.